This entry concerns a single T cell receptor (beta chain). Its antigen is unknown. This CDR3 region has 14 residues. V lost 6 bases and J lost 0, with 12 bases in between. Germline loops: CDR1 MDHEN, CDR2 SYDVKM. Only in-frame clones appear in the TCRdb table, and some are missing; sequencing was by immunoSEQ multiplex PCR. Of 75,000 to 90,000 clones listed, 92% are singletons. The data were taken from a study of OX40 agonist ivuxolimab in advanced cancers. General study points: In the 0.1 to 3.0 mg/kg range, CD4+ and CD8+ blood T cells had expanded clonally by week 6. Determination of antigen specificity was not performed for the expanded peripheral T cells.

The source was CD4+ or CD8+ T cells sorted from blood, collected in a trial of the OX40 agonist ivuxolimab. This chain links TRBV28 with TRBJ2-7; unclear D gene. The origin of this receptor is an adult with an advanced solid tumor such as melanoma, head and neck, liver or kidney cancer. The CDR3 nucleotides read TGTGCCAGCAGCCCCCCACAGAACTCCTACGAGCAGTACTTC. Encoded protein: CASSPPQNSYEQYF.